Presented here are 4 T cell receptor beta chains from one specimen sequenced in a study of human T cells and chemical hapten exposure. TCRdb fed the 5' RACE reads into MiXCR, producing one record per CDR3 protein. The sample lists approximately 110,000 distinct CDR3 sequences, around 20% seen once, with around 2.8% in the top ten. It was from unfractionated whole blood that total RNA was extracted. These receptor sequences come from a human donor in good health.

This clonotype was observed a few times. The gene calls are TRBV29-1 and TRBJ2-3; D is perhaps TRBD1 or TRBD2 (5 bases each). The ends were cut back, 7 bases at V and 5 bases at J, with 10 bases in the middle. Germline V gene sequence: CDR1 SQVTM, CDR2 ANQGSEA. This CDR3 spans 11 amino acids. CDR3 in DNA: TGCAGCGGGGGGACGGAAGATACGCAGTATTTT. This translates into CSGGTEDTQYF.

Only a few counts were recorded for this clonotype. The chain has TRBV9 and TRBJ2-7, with D possibly being TRBD2 (7 bases). The germline gives CDR1 SGDLS, CDR2 YYNGEE. CDR3 length equals 13 residues. V dropped 3 bases and J dropped 7 bases, with 14 bases sitting between them. The CDR3 loop reads CASSAVGGGEQYF. DNA of the CDR3: TGTGCCAGCAGCGCCGTGGGAGGGGGGGAGCAGTACTTC.

In the case of this clonotype: Given a much more abundant clone one base away, this may be a read error. V gene TRBV7-8 combines with J gene TRBJ2-5, with 8 bases identical to TRBD1. Germline V gives CDR1 SGHVS, CDR2 FQNEAQ. The CDR3 extends over 14 amino acids. The J segment lost 3 bases and the V segment lost 2 bases, leaving 2 bases of the junction unmatched. CDR3 protein: CASSLTGGEETQYF. The CDR3 bases are TGTGCCAGCAGCTTAACAGGGGGAGAAGAGACCCAGTACTTC.

The J gene is TRBJ1-1, the V gene TRBV5-4; TRBD1 aligns across 9 bases. This CDR3 is 15 amino acids long. Trimming at V came to 2 bases and at J to 5 bases, leaving 7 bases not matched to a gene. Germline-derived CDR1 and CDR2 are SGHNT and YYREEE (reference sequence). The CDR3 DNA reads TGTGCCAGCAGCTTTCCGGGACAGGGAAGGACTGAAGCTTTCTTT. Its translation: CASSFPGQGRTEAFF.